This TCR beta chain is from a study of CD8 T cells in Susac syndrome. RNA was extracted with the RNeasy kit, and a quantity of about 0.45 to 1 ug was reverse transcribed using random hexamers. Multiplex PCR with immunoSEQ amplified the TCR beta CDR3 across 54 Vbeta and 13 Jbeta. In TCRdb, the immunoSEQ multiplex PCR reads were re-called with MiXCR into one record per CDR3 protein. The sample records roughly 150,000 distinct CDR3 sequences, 95% being singletons. CD8+ and CD4+ blood T cells underwent TCR beta sequencing. Multiple sclerosis controls were treatment-naive patients with stable or active relapsing-remitting disease. The sequence came from a human donor with multiple sclerosis. What was sequenced was CD8+ T cells from PBMCs.

The DNA for the CDR3 is TGTGCCAGCCCGCGGACAGGAAATTCACCCCTCCACTTT. This gives the protein CASPRTGNSPLHF. This chain connects TRBV7-4 to TRBJ1-6, with TRBD1 matching 7 bases. Looked up from germline, CDR1 is SGHVT and CDR2 is SQSDAQ. Trimming cost V 8 bases and J 7 bases; bases outside gene matches: 5. The CDR3 loop spans 13 amino acids.